The 16 T cell receptor beta chains below were found in one sample sequenced in a study of human T cells and chemical hapten exposure (dated by TCRdb to the early 2020s). The library was produced with RACE. Sequencing was carried out with a NextSeq 500. The public reads were quality trimmed at Q25 with fastp and then assembled into clones with MiXCR by TCRdb, keeping productive beta chains. Each record represents a unique CDR3 protein, reported with the most common genes and DNA among its rows. This sample is represented by some 45,000 distinct CDR3 sequences; roughly 4.5% of them were singletons. The ten biggest clones cover roughly 5.8% of the sample. Read against the paper, the sample's time point label means: healthy volunteer bleed at 2 weeks. Total RNA was extracted from unfractionated whole blood collected in Tempus Blood RNA tubes. Sequencing input: whole blood. The receptors come from a human donor in good health. Some clones in this sample may be carry-over from other donors' samples.

The chain uses TRBV7-3 and TRBJ2-7; D not certain. Per the germline V gene, CDR1 is SGHTA and CDR2 is FQGTGA. The CDR3 runs to 14 residues. V lost 4 bases to trimming and J lost 3 bases, with 13 bases between them. CDR3 amino acids: CASSSPAPNYEQYF. The CDR3 DNA reads as TGTGCCAGCAGCTCGCCAGCTCCAAACTACGAGCAGTACTTC.

In its sample, this clonotype was seen many times. The rearrangement links TRBV29-1 to TRBJ2-7; no clear D. The CDR3 covers 14 residues. The germline CDR1 and CDR2 sequences are SQVTM and ANQGSEA. Trimming shortened V by 0 bases and J by 5 bases, and 14 bases separated the two germline ends. Here the CDR3 reads CSVEEIADTHEQYF. The CDR3 DNA is TGCAGCGTTGAAGAGATCGCGGATACCCACGAGCAGTACTTC.

This clonotype was seen at least ten times. This sequence joins TRBV11-2 and TRBJ2-3; no clear D gene. Germline V CDR1 and CDR2: SGHAT, FQNNGV. The CDR3 covers 14 residues. V was clipped by 5 bases and J by 4 bases, with 13 bases between them. The CDR3 bases are TGTGCCAGCAGCCGCGGTTTGAGCGCAGATACGCAGTATTTT. It specifies CASSRGLSADTQYF.

This clonotype was recorded a few times. The chain combines TRBV9 with TRBJ1-4, with TRBD1 matching 7 bases. This CDR3 is built from 15 residues. Germline CDR1 reads SGDLS; CDR2 reads YYNGEE. V lost 2 bases to trimming and J lost 3 bases; unmatched junction nucleotides: 4. The CDR3 region has the DNA TGTGCCAGCAGCGTCACAGGGGAGGCTAATGAAAAACTGTTTTTT. Amino acid sequence: CASSVTGEANEKLFF.

With regard to this clonotype: This sequence may be a read error, since a much larger clone differs from it by one base. The V and J genes are TRBV29-1 and TRBJ2-3; no reliable D call. Per the germline V gene, CDR1 is SQVTM and CDR2 is ANQGSEA. The CDR3 has 13 residues. Trimming pared 4 bases from V and 2 bases from J, leaving 10 bases between. The CDR3 sequence: CSVGVGNTDTQYF. The CDR3 bases are TGCAGCGTTGGGGTGGGAAACACAGATACGCAGTATTTT.

The V call is TRBV28, the J call TRBJ1-6; 10 nucleotides align to TRBD1. The CDR3 contains 16 residues. With 5 bases clipped from V and 7 bases from J, the junction kept 8 bases outside the gene matches. Germline V CDR1 and CDR2: MDHEN, SYDVKM. The CDR3 sequence is CASSTRTGGGNSPLHF. In nucleotides, the CDR3 is TGTGCCAGCAGTACACGGACAGGGGGGGGGAATTCACCCCTCCACTTT.

The chain has TRBV2 and TRBJ1-3; a weak D match, TRBD1 (6 bases). Per the germline V gene, CDR1 is SNHLY and CDR2 is FYNNEI. This CDR3 region has 17 residues. V was clipped by 3 bases and J by 2 bases, with 17 bases between them. The DNA for the CDR3 is TGTGCCAGCAGTGATTTAGGAGGGGGACTGGCTGGAAACACCATATATTTT. This translates into CASSDLGGGLAGNTIYF.

V gene TRBV29-1 combines with J gene TRBJ2-1; D remains ambiguous. V was pared by 5 bases and J by 0 bases, with 8 bases between. The CDR3 extends over 13 amino acids. Looked up from germline, CDR1 is SQVTM and CDR2 is ANQGSEA. The CDR3 reads CSVRTVSYNEQFF. The DNA of the CDR3 is TGCAGCGTTCGGACGGTCTCCTACAATGAGCAGTTCTTC.

This CDR3 is CASSLVPGGRNEQFF. CDR3 coding DNA: TGTGCCAGCAGCTTAGTGCCGGGAGGAAGGAATGAGCAGTTCTTC. This chain uses TRBV7-8 with TRBJ2-1, with TRBD2 matching over 7 bases. Unmatched junction bases numbered 7, after V lost 1 base and J lost 7 bases. Germline CDR1 is SGHVS and CDR2 is FQNEAQ. This CDR3 spans 15 amino acids.

This clonotype was found a few times. V usage is TRBV29-1 and J usage is TRBJ2-3; possible D gene TRBD2, 5 bases. The V gene's germline CDR1 is SQVTM and CDR2 ANQGSEA. The ends were cut back, 3 bases at V and 1 base at J, with 8 bases in the middle. This CDR3 contains 13 residues. The CDR3 is CSVENSGTDTQYF. The CDR3 DNA reads as TGCAGCGTTGAGAATAGCGGCACAGATACGCAGTATTTT.

The chain uses TRBV7-8 and TRBJ2-7, with D possibly being TRBD1 (6 bases). Trimming stripped 5 bases from V and 2 bases from J, with 19 bases between. The length of the CDR3 is 16 residues. The germline gives CDR1 SGHVS, CDR2 FQNEAQ. CDR3 amino acids: CASSPSYRTAPYEQYF. CDR3 nucleotide sequence: TGTGCCAGCAGCCCCAGCTACCGGACAGCCCCCTACGAGCAGTACTTC.

This clonotype was counted at least ten times. The genes are TRBV4-1 and TRBJ1-5; D perhaps matches TRBD1 (6 bases). This CDR3 is built from 15 residues. Trimming left V 1 base short and J 2 bases short, with 9 bases between. The germline gives CDR1 MGHRA, CDR2 YSYEKL. The CDR3 DNA reads TGCGCCAGCAGCCAAGGGGGGCTGGGCAATCAGCCCCAGCATTTT. Its translation: CASSQGGLGNQPQHF.

Details on this clonotype: A much bigger clone sits one base away, suggesting this may be a read error. The chain employs TRBV5-1 and TRBJ2-3; 14 bases fit TRBD2. This CDR3 has 16 residues. V lost 4 bases to trimming and J lost 5 bases; unmatched junction nucleotides: 6. CDR1 is SGHRS, CDR2 YFSETQ, per germline. This CDR3 reads CASSVGLAGAVDTQYF. CDR3 nucleotides: TGCGCCAGCAGCGTGGGACTAGCGGGAGCGGTAGATACGCAGTATTTT.

This clonotype has only a few counts. This sequence joins TRBV28 and TRBJ1-1; a possible D gene is TRBD1 (6 bases). The length of the CDR3 is 14 residues. Trimming shortened V by 8 bases and J by 0 bases, and 13 bases separated the two germline ends. The V gene's germline CDR1 is MDHEN and CDR2 SYDVKM. The CDR3 spells CASGTGTMNTEAFF. In DNA, the CDR3 is TGTGCCAGCGGGACCGGGACAATGAACACTGAAGCTTTCTTT.

In this sample, this clonotype turned up a few times. The V gene is TRBV28, the J gene TRBJ1-5; no reliable D call. Per germline, CDR1 MDHEN and CDR2 SYDVKM. V was trimmed by 3 bases and J by 0 bases, leaving 3 bases between them. The CDR3 spans 13 residues. The CDR3 reads CASSFYSNQPQHF. DNA of the CDR3: TGTGCCAGCAGTTTTTATAGCAATCAGCCCCAGCATTTT. The full variable domain, its missing parts supplied by reference TRBV28 and TRBJ1-5, is DVKVTQSSRYLVKRTGEKVFLECVQDMDHENMFWYRQDPGLGLRLIYFSYDVKMKEKGDIPEGYSVSREKKERFSLILESASTNQTSMYLCASSFYSNQPQHFGDGTRLSIL.

This clonotype was picked up many times. This sequence joins TRBV29-1 and TRBJ2-7, with TRBD1 matching over 10 bases. Germline assignment: CDR1 SQVTM and CDR2 ANQGSEA. V shed 0 bases and J 2 bases; nucleotides not matched to a gene: 4. The CDR3 covers 15 residues. CDR3 sequence reads: CSVEDRDRGAYEQYF. CDR3 sequence (DNA): TGCAGCGTTGAAGATAGGGACAGGGGCGCCTACGAGCAGTACTTC.